This T cell receptor beta chain was identified during a study of blood T cell repertoires in COVID-19. As for the study in general: Acute-phase and convalescent COVID-19 samples originated in the United States, Italy and Spain.

Participants were aged about 18 to 90 years, lived in roughly 25 US areas, and enrolled virtually. Cohorts were based on clinical histories the participants reported. Per the germline V gene, CDR1 is SEHNR and CDR2 is FQNEAQ (reference sequence). V shed 6 bases and J shed 8 bases, with 16 bases lying between them. This CDR3 is 14 amino acids long. This clone was seen just once. Clones were sequenced by immunoSEQ multiplex PCR, and TCRdb holds only the in-frame ones, with some missing. The sample contains a few hundred thousand clones, less than 90% of which appear only once. The chain uses TRBV7-9 and TRBJ1-4; D possibly corresponds to TRBD1 (5 bases). This clonotype was sampled from a woman aged 60-70 years who had recovered from COVID-19. Sequencing was carried out using PBMCs or T cells enriched from blood (not recorded which). DNA for the CDR3: TGTGCCAGCAGTTCCGAGGGACTTATGGAAAAACTGTTTTTT. Amino acids: CASSSEGLMEKLFF.